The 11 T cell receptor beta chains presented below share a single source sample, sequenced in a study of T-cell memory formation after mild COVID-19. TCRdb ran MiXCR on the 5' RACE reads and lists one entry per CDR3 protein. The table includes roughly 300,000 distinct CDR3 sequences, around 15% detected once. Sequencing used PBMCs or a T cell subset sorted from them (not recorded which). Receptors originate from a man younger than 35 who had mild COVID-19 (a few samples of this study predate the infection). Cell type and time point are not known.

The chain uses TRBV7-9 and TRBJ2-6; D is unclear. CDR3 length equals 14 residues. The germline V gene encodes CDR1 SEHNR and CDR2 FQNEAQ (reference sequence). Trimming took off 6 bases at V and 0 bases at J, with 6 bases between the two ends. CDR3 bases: TGTGCCAGCAGGAATCTCTCTGGGGCCAACGTCCTGACTTTC. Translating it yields CASRNLSGANVLTF.

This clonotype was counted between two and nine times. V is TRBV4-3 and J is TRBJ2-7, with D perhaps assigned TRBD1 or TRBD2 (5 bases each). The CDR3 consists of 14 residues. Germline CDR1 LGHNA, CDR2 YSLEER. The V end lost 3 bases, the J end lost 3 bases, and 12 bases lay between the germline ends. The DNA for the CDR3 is TGCGCCAGCAGCCAGAACGAGGGGAACTACGAGCAGTACTTC. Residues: CASSQNEGNYEQYF.

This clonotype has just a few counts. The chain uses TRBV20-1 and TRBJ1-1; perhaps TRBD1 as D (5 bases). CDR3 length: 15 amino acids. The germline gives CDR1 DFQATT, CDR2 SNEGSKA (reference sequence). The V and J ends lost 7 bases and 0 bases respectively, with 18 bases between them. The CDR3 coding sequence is TGCAGTGTGCCTCCCAAAGACAGCATGAACACTGAAGCTTTCTTT. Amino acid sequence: CSVPPKDSMNTEAFF.

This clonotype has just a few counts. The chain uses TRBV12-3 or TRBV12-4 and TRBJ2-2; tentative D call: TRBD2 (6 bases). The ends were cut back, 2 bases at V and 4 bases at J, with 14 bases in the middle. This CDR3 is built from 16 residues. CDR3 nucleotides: TGTGCCAGCAGTTTAAAACCGGCGGGAAGCACCGGGGAGCTGTTTTTT. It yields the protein CASSLKPAGSTGELFF.

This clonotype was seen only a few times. The CDR3 sequence: CASSQDYFYGRENPPSTDTQYF. The DNA of the CDR3 is TGTGCCAGCAGCCAAGATTATTTTTATGGCAGGGAAAACCCCCCTAGCACAGATACGCAGTATTTT. The chain carries TRBV14 and TRBJ2-3, with TRBD1 as a possible D gene (5 bases). V was trimmed by 0 bases and J by 0 bases, leaving 28 bases between them. Germline V gene lookup returns CDR1 SGHDN and CDR2 FVKESK. There are 22 residues in the CDR3.

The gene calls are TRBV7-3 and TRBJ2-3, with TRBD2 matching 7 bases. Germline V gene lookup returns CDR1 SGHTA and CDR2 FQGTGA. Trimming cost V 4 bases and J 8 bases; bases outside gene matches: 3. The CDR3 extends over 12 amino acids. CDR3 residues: CASSSLAGTQYF. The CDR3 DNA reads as TGTGCCAGCAGCTCGTTAGCGGGTACGCAGTATTTT.

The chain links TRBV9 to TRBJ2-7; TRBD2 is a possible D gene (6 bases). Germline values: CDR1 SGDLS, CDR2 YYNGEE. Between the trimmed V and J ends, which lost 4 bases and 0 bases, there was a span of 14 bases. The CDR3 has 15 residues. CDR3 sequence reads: CASSYRDSPSYEQYF. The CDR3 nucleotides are TGTGCCAGCAGCTACCGGGACTCCCCCTCCTACGAGCAGTACTTC.

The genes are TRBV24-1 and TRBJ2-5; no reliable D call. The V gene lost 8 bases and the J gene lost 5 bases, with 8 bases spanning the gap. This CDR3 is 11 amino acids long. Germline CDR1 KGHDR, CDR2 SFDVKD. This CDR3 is CATMTGETQYF. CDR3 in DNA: TGTGCCACCATGACCGGGGAGACCCAGTACTTC.

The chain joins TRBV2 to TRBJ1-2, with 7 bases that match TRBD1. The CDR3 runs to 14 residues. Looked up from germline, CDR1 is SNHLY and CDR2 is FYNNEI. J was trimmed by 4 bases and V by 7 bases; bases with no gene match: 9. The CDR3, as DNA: TGTGCCAGCACCCAGGGGGGTATTATCTATGGCTACACCTTC. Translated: CASTQGGIIYGYTF.

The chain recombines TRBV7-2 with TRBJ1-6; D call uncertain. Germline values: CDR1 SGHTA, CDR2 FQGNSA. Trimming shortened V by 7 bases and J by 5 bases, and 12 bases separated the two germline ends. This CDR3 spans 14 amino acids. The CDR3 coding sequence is TGTGCCAGCACCGTTAGCTACGATAATTCACCCCTCCACTTT. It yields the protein CASTVSYDNSPLHF.

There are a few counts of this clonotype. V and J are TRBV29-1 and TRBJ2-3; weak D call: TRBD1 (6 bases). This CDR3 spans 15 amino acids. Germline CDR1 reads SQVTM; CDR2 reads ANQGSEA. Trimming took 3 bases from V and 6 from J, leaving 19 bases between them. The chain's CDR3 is CSVEASGDGIDTQYF. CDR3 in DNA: TGCAGCGTTGAGGCCTCAGGGGACGGTATTGATACGCAGTATTTT.